The T cell receptor (beta chain) under discussion was sequenced for a study of cytomegalovirus exposure and HLA in healthy donors. Study as a whole: Previous work identified roughly 120 million unique TCR beta sequences from around 200 million T cells.

The PCR had 60 Vbeta and 13 Jbeta primers. Produced via immunoSEQ multiplex PCR; TCRdb's table is partial and in-frame only. The sample carries about 150,000 clones, 60% to 70% recorded once. There are 14 residues in the CDR3. CDR1 and CDR2 (germline): SEHNR, FQNEAQ (reference sequence). This clone was detected once. The TCR comes from a woman aged 55-75 years in good health and CMV-seropositive. Sequenced material: PBMCs. The chain uses TRBV7-9 and TRBJ2-5; a weak D match, TRBD1 (6 bases). The tail of the sequence fits TRBJ2-7 better, so the J call may be wrong. The CDR3 here is CASSSRDNIYEQYF. Here the CDR3 DNA reads TGTGCCAGCAGCTCCCGGGACAACATCTACGAGCAGTACTTC.